This T cell receptor (beta chain) was recorded in a study of shared clonotypes between healthy human individuals. Deletions cut 1 base from V and 0 bases from J, with 14 bases between. The length of the CDR3 is 17 residues. Germline assignment: CDR1 SGHDT and CDR2 YYEEEE. Details on this clone: Its antigen is unidentified.

Using immunoSEQ multiplex PCR, the repertoire was profiled, and TCRdb retains in-frame clones only, with some absent. The sample has 180,000 or so clones; over 80% are singletons. General study findings and limits: What rarefaction showed was incomplete sorted-subset sequencing despite large depth. Measured sharing among donors was expected to vary with sequencing depth. The sole specimen, blood, was sampled, and tissue repertoires likely differ.

The sequenced sample was naive CD4+ T cells sorted from blood. The subset was: CD45RA+ positively selected. The chain uses TRBV5-6 and TRBJ1-3; D call uncertain. The clonotype comes from a woman aged 25 to 39 in good health. The CDR3 coding sequence is TGTGCCAGCAGCTTGCTGGGGAGAGACCTCTCTGGAAACACCATATATTTT. This encodes CASSLLGRDLSGNTIYF.